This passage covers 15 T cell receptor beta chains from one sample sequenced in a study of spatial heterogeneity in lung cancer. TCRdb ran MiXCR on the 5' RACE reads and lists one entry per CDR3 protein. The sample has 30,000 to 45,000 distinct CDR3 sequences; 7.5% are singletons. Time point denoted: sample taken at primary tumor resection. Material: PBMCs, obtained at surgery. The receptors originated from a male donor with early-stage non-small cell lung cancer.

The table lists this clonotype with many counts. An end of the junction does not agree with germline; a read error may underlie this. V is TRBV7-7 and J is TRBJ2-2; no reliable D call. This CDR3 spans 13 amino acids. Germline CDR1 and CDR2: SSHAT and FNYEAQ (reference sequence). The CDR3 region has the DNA TGTGCTAGCACCGGACCTACCCCCGGGGAGCTGTTTTTT. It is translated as CASTGPTPGELFF. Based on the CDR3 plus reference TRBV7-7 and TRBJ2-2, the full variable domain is GAGVSQSPRYKVTKRGQDVTLRCDPISSHATLYWYQQALGQGPEFLTYFNYEAQPDKSGLPSDRFSAERPEGSISTLTIQRTEQRDSAMYRCASTGPTPGELFFGEGSRLTVL.

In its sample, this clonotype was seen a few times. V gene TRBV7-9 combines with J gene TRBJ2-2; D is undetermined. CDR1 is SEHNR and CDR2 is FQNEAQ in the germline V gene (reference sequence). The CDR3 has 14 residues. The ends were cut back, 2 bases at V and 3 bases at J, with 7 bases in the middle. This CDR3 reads CASSLSPDTGELFF. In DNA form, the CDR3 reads TGTGCCAGCAGCTTAAGCCCAGACACCGGGGAGCTGTTTTTT. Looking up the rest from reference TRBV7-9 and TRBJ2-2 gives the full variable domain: DTGVSQNPRHKITKRGQNVTFRCDPISEHNRLYWYRQTLGQGPEFLTYFQNEAQLEKSRLLSDRFSAERPKGSFSTLEIQRTEQGDSAMYLCASSLSPDTGELFFGEGSRLTVL.

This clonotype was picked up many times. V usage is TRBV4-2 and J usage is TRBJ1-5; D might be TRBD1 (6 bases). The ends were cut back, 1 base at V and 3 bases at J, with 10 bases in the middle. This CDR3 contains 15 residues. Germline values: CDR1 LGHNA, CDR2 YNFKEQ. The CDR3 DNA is TGTGCCAGCAGCCAAGGACAGGAGTTCAATCAGCCCCAGCATTTT. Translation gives CASSQGQEFNQPQHF.

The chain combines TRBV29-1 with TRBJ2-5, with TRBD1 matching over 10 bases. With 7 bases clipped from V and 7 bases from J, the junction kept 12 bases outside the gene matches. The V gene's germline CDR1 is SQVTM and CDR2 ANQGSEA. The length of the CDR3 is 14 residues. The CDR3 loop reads CSGRDRGPQTTQYF. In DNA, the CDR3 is TGCAGCGGTAGGGACAGGGGACCCCAAACGACCCAGTACTTC.

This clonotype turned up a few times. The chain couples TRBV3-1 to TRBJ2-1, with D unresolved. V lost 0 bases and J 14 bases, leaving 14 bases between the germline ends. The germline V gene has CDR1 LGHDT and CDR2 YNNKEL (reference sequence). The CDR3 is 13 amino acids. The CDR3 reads CASSQDDGLREFF. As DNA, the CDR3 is TGTGCCAGCAGCCAAGATGACGGGCTCCGAGAGTTCTTC.

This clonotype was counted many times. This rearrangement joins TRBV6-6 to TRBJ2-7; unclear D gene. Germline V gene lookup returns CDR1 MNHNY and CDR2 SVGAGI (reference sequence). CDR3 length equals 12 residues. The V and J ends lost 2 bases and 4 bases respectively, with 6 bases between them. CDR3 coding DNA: TGTGCCAGCAGTTACGGTCGGTACGAGCAGTACTTC. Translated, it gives CASSYGRYEQYF.

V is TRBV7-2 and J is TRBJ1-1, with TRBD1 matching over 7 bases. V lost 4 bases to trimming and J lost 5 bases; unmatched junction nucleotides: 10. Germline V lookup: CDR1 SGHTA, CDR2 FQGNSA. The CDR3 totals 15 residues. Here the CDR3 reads CASSSGQVVGTEAFF. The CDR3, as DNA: TGTGCCAGCAGCTCCGGACAGGTTGTAGGGACTGAAGCTTTCTTT.

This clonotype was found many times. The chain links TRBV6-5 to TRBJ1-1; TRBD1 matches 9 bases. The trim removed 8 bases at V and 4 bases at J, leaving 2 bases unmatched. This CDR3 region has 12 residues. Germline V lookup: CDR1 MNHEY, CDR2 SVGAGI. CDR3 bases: TGTGCCAGCGAGACAGGGGGCACTGAAGCTTTCTTT. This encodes CASETGGTEAFF.

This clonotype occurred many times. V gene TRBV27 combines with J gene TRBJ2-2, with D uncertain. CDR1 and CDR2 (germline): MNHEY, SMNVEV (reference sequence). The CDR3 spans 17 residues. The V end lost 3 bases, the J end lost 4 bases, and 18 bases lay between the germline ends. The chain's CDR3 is CASSFRWAAPTTGELFF. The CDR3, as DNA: TGTGCCAGCAGTTTTCGATGGGCCGCTCCGACCACCGGGGAGCTGTTTTTT.

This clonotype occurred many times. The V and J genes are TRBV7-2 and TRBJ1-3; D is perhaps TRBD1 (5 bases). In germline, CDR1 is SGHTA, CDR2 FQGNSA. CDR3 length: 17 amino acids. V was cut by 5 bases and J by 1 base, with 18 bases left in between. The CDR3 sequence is CASSPGRGISSGNTIYF. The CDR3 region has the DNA TGTGCCAGCAGCCCGGGGCGGGGCATTTCGTCTGGAAACACCATATATTTT.

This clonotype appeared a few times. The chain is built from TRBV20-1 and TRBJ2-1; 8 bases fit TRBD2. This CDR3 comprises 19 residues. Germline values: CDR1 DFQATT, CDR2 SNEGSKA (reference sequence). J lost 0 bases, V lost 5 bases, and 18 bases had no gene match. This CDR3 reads CSASRDWREVPSSYNEQFF. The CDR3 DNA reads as TGCAGTGCTTCCCGGGATTGGCGGGAGGTTCCGAGCTCCTACAATGAGCAGTTCTTC.

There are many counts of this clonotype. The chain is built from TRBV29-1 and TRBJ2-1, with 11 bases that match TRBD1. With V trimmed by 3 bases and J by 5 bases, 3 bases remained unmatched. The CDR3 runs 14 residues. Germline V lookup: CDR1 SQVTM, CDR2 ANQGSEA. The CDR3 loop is CSVDGGQGDNEQFF. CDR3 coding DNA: TGCAGCGTTGATGGGGGACAGGGGGACAATGAGCAGTTCTTC.

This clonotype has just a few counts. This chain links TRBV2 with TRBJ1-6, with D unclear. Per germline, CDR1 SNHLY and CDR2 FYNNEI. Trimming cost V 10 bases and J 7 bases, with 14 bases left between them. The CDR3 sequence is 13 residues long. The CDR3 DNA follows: TGTGCCACCCGGTTAAACGGCAATTCACCCCTCCACTTT. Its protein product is CATRLNGNSPLHF.

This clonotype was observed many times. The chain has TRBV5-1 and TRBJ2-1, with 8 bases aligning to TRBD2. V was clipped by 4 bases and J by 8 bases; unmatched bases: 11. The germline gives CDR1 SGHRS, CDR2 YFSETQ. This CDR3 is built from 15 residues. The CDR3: CASSRTSGPGDEQFF. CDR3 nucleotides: TGCGCCAGCAGCAGAACTAGCGGCCCAGGCGATGAGCAGTTCTTC.

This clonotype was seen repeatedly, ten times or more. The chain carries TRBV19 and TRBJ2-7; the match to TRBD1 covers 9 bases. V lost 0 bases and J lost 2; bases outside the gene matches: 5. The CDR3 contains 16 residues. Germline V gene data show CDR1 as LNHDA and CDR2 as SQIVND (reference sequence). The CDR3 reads CASSIEGQGVPYEQYF. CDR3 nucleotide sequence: TGTGCCAGTAGTATAGAGGGACAGGGAGTCCCCTACGAGCAGTACTTC.